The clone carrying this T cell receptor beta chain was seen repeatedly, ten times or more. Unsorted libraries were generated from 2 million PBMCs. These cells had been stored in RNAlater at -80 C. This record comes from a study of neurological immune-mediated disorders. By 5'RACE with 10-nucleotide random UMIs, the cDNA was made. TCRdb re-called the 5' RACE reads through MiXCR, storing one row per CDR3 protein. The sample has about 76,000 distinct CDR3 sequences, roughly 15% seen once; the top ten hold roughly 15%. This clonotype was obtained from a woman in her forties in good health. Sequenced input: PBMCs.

The CDR3 nucleotides read TGTGCCAGCCTCCGGGACAGGGGCTACGAGCAGTACTTC. Translating gives CASLRDRGYEQYF. The gene calls are TRBV2 and TRBJ2-7; 10 bases match TRBD1. The germline CDR1 and CDR2 sequences are SNHLY and FYNNEI. This CDR3 contains 13 residues. With V trimmed by 8 bases and J by 3 bases, 4 bases remained unmatched.